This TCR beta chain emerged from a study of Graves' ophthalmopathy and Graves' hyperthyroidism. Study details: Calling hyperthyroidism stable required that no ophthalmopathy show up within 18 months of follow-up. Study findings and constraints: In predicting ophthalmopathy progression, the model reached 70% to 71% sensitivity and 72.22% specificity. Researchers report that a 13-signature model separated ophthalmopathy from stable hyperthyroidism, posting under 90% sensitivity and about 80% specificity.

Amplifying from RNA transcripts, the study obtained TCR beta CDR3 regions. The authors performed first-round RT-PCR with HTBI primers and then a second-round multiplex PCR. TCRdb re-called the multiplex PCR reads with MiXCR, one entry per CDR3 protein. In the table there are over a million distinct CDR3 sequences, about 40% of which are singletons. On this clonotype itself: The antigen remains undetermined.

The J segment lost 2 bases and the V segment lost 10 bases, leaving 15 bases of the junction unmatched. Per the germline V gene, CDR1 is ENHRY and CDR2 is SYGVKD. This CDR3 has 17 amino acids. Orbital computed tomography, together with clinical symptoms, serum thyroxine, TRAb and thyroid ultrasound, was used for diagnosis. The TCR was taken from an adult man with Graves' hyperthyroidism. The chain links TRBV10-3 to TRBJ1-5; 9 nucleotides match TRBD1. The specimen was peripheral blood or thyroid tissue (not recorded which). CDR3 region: CATSPAQGADGNQPQHF. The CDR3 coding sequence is TGTGCCACCAGCCCGGCACAGGGGGCCGATGGCAATCAGCCCCAGCATTTT.